This TCR beta chain stems from a study of blood T cell repertoires in COVID-19. V shed 6 bases and J 5 bases; nucleotides not matched to a gene: 16. The CDR3 sequence is 16 residues long. Looked up from germline, CDR1 is MDHEN and CDR2 is SYDVKM. The repertoire was sequenced with immunoSEQ multiplex PCR; TCRdb's copy has only in-frame clones and lacks some. Of roughly 290,000 clones listed, approximately 89% are singletons. V gene TRBV28 combines with J gene TRBJ2-7; 7 bases map to TRBD2. This sequence was found in a woman in her forties or fifties who had recovered from COVID-19. Source material: peripheral blood. CDR3 residues: CASSPVGGGQRNEQYF. The CDR3 bases are TGTGCCAGCAGCCCGGTGGGGGGGGGTCAAAGGAACGAGCAGTACTTC.